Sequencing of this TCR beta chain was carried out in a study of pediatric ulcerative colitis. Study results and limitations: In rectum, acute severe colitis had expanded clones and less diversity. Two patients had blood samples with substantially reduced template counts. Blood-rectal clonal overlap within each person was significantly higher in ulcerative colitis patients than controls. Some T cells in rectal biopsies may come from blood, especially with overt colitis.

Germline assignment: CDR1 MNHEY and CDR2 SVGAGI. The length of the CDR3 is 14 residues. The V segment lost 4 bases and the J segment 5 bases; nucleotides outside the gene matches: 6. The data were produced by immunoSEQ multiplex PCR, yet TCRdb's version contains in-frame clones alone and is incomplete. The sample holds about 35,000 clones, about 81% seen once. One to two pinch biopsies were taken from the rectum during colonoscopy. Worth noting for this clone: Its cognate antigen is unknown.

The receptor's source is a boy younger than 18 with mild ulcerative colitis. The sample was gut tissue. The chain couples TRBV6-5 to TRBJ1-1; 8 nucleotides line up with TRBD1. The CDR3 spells CASSSTGVGTEAFF. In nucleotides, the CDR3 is TGTGCCAGCAGTTCGACAGGGGTTGGAACTGAAGCTTTCTTT.